This T cell receptor (beta chain) was profiled in a study of blood T cell repertoires in COVID-19. About the study: The United States, Italy and Spain provided the acute and convalescent COVID-19 samples.

Original methodology: Reference gene primer amplification gave nucleated cell count estimates. This table comes from immunoSEQ multiplex PCR, and its TCRdb copy is limited to in-frame clones, with some not included. The DNA gave D and trimming, while V, J and clone size come from that table. The sample lists about 270,000 clones; around nine tenths were seen once. The source is a woman aged 60-70 years who had recovered from COVID-19. Source material: PBMCs or T cells enriched from blood (not recorded which).

In DNA, the CDR3 is TGTGCCAGCCCCGGGACTAGCGGGAGGTGGTCCGGGGAGCTGTTTTTT. Its protein product is CASPGTSGRWSGELFF. The chain couples TRBV6-4 to TRBJ2-2, with 15 bases aligning to TRBD2. V gave up 8 bases and J gave up 6 bases; unmatched junction bases: 7. Germline assignment: CDR1 MRHNA and CDR2 SNTAGT. The CDR3 loop spans 16 amino acids.